This T cell receptor beta chain was sequenced during a study of blood T cells in healthy people across ages. General observations from the study: Measured against age, TCR beta diversity per million T cells decreased in a roughly linear manner.

A note on this clonotype: Its antigen is unidentified.

PCR was performed a second time for roughly 7 to 11 cycles using a sample-barcoded 5' primer and a J-beta primer mix. Template switching added a 12-random-nucleotide identifier to every cDNA molecule. Each CDR3 protein is one row after TCRdb ran MiXCR on the 5' RACE reads. The data show hundreds of thousands of distinct CDR3 sequences, around 24% seen once. V lost 6 bases and J lost 5, with 10 bases in between. Per germline, CDR1 MNHEY and CDR2 SVGEGT. The CDR3 runs 12 residues. The same specimen was also included in a second study, on T cells of mothers and their children.

This receptor was obtained from a boy aged 5 to 17 in good health. The sample was blood. This sequence joins TRBV6-2 or TRBV6-3 and TRBJ1-1, with a tentative D call TRBD1 (5 bases). The DNA for the CDR3 is TGTGCCAGCAGGGGGGGGACGACTGAAGCTTTCTTT. Translating gives CASRGGTTEAFF.